Listed below are T cell receptor beta chains from one sample, sequenced in a study of T-cell reconstitution after alpha-beta-depleted transplantation in children. TCRdb re-called the PCR reads through MiXCR, storing one row per CDR3 protein. The sample lists 200,000 or so distinct CDR3 sequences, roughly 8.3% occurring once. Sequencing used PBMCs, mostly from graft donor cells, obtained 360 days after TCRalphabeta/CD19-depleted stem cell transplant. These receptors all come from a male patient aged 2-15 years who had a stem cell transplant for acute myeloid leukemia, so the T cells may come from the graft donor. CDR3s include the opening cysteine and the closing phenylalanine or tryptophan. D genes are given only for firm matches. Part of the rows lack a size; the others show once, few, many or a class for expanded clones.

J: TRBJ1-1; size: many; D: NA; V: TRBV20-1; DNA: TGCAGTGCTAGTCCAGGGGCGATGAACACTGAAGCTTTCTTT; CDR3: CSASPGAMNTEAFF
J: TRBJ2-5; size: many; D: NA; V: TRBV5-1; DNA: TGCGCCAGCAGCTTGGGACGGTCCCAAGAGACCCAGTACTTC; CDR3: CASSLGRSQETQYF
J: TRBJ2-1; size: NA; D: TRBD2; V: TRBV20-1; DNA: TGCTGTGCTATCTCAGGGACTAGCGGTAGGAGCTATGAGCAGTTCTTC; CDR3: CCAISGTSGRSYEQFF
J: TRBJ2-1; size: many; D: NA; V: TRBV20-1; DNA: TGCAGTGCTAGCACCGGCAGGGCGAGCTCCTACAATGAGCAGTTCTTC; CDR3: CSASTGRASSYNEQFF
J: TRBJ1-2; size: NA; D: NA; V: TRBV6-2/TRBV6-3; DNA: TGTGCCAGCAGTCTGGGCACAAGGATAGAGGACTATGGCTACACCTTC; CDR3: CASSLGTRIEDYGYTF
J: TRBJ2-1; size: NA; D: NA; V: TRBV5-6; DNA: TGTGCCAGCAGCTTGGGCCGATGGTGGGGGCAGTTCTTC; CDR3: CASSLGRWWGQFF
J: TRBJ1-2; size: few; D: NA; V: TRBV11-2; DNA: TGTGCCAGCAGCCCAGACTCAGGGCTCCTGGGCTATGGCTACACCTTC; CDR3: CASSPDSGLLGYGYTF
J: TRBJ2-1; size: few; D: NA; V: TRBV20-1; DNA: TGCAGTGCTAAAGCGGGCGATGGCCGGTCCTACAATGAGCAGTTCTTC; CDR3: CSAKAGDGRSYNEQFF
J: TRBJ2-3; size: NA; D: NA; V: TRBV4-2; DNA: TGTGCCAGCAGCCAAGCGGACCGATCTATTTCCACAGATACGCAGTATTTT; CDR3: CASSQADRSISTDTQYF
J: TRBJ2-5; size: many; D: NA; V: TRBV3-1; DNA: TGTGCCAGCAGCCAAGTTGGAGAGACCCAGTACTTC; CDR3: CASSQVGETQYF
J: TRBJ2-1; size: few; D: NA; V: TRBV6-2/TRBV6-3; DNA: TGTGCCAGCAGTTACGGTGGGAGTGCGAGAAATGAGCAGTTCTTC; CDR3: CASSYGGSARNEQFF
J: TRBJ1-1; size: many; D: NA; V: TRBV12-5; DNA: TGTGCTAGTGGTTTGGTAATAGGGAGCACTGAAGCTTTCTTT; CDR3: CASGLVIGSTEAFF
J: TRBJ2-3; size: few; D: TRBD2; V: TRBV7-8; DNA: TGTGCCAGCAGCACCGGGGTCAGCGGGAGGGCAGATACGCAGTATTTT; CDR3: CASSTGVSGRADTQYF
J: TRBJ2-7; size: many; D: NA; V: TRBV6-2/TRBV6-3; DNA: TGTGCCAGCAGTTACTACGGGAGCTACGAGCAGTACTTC; CDR3: CASSYYGSYEQYF
J: TRBJ2-5; size: many; D: NA; V: TRBV12-3/TRBV12-4; DNA: TGTGCCAGCAGTTTCTGGACAGAAGAGACCCAGTACTTC; CDR3: CASSFWTEETQYF
J: TRBJ2-7; size: many; D: TRBD2; V: TRBV6-1; DNA: TGTGCCAGCAGGCAGCACAGAGCGGGACCCTACGAGCAGTACTTC; CDR3: CASRQHRAGPYEQYF
J: TRBJ2-7; size: few; D: NA; V: TRBV29-1; DNA: TGCAGCGTTGTTTTCCTAGCCCCCTACGAGCAGTACTTC; CDR3: CSVVFLAPYEQYF
J: TRBJ2-4; size: many; D: NA; V: TRBV12-3/TRBV12-4; DNA: TGTGCCAGCAGTTTAGTGGGACTAGCCAAAAACATTCAGTACTTC; CDR3: CASSLVGLAKNIQYF
J: TRBJ1-6; size: NA; D: NA; V: TRBV7-8; DNA: TGTGCCAGCAGCTTAGAATGGACGGTGAATTCACCCCTCCACTTT; CDR3: CASSLEWTVNSPLHF
J: TRBJ2-1; size: NA; D: NA; V: TRBV14; DNA: TGTGCCAGCAGCCAAGTTTCCGCCGGGCCCAATGAGCAGTTCTTC; CDR3: CASSQVSAGPNEQFF
J: TRBJ2-7; size: few; D: TRBD2; V: TRBV5-1; DNA: TGCGCCAGCAGCTTGTGGGGCGGGAGCTACGAGCAGTACTTC; CDR3: CASSLWGGSYEQYF
J: TRBJ2-7; size: many; D: TRBD2; V: TRBV27; DNA: TGTGCCAGCAGTTTCTGGCCTAGCGGGCCCAACTACGAGCAGTACTTC; CDR3: CASSFWPSGPNYEQYF
J: TRBJ2-1; size: NA; D: NA; V: TRBV4-1; DNA: TGCGCCAGCAGCCAAGAGATAGTGTCTTACAATGAGCAGTTCTTC; CDR3: CASSQEIVSYNEQFF
J: TRBJ1-2; size: few; D: TRBD1; V: TRBV27; DNA: TGTGCCAGCAGTTTATCCCGGACAGGGGGCATCTATGGCTACACCTTC; CDR3: CASSLSRTGGIYGYTF
J: TRBJ2-5; size: NA; D: NA; V: TRBV12-3/TRBV12-4; DNA: TGTGCCAGCAGTTTAAAGGGCGGAGGGGGAGAGACCCAGTACTTC; CDR3: CASSLKGGGGETQYF
J: TRBJ2-5; size: NA; D: TRBD1; V: TRBV5-1; DNA: TGCGCCAGCAGCTTCTGGGGACAGTTCCAAGAGACCCAGTACTTC; CDR3: CASSFWGQFQETQYF
J: TRBJ2-7; size: NA; D: TRBD1; V: TRBV7-9; DNA: TGTGCCAGCAGCAAAGACAGGGTCGGGTCGTACGAGCAGTACTTC; CDR3: CASSKDRVGSYEQYF
J: TRBJ2-1; size: NA; D: NA; V: TRBV29-1; DNA: TGCAGCGTTGGATTGGGGCGTCGGATCTATGAGCAGTTCTTC; CDR3: CSVGLGRRIYEQFF
J: TRBJ2-1; size: many; D: TRBD2; V: TRBV20-1; DNA: TGCAGTGCTACTCCTAGCGGGGGGGCCAATGAGCAGTTCTTC; CDR3: CSATPSGGANEQFF